Described below is a single T cell receptor (beta chain) sequence and its context. The antigen is undetermined. The data originate from a study of CD4+ T cells in melanoma. General study findings and limits: CD8+ T cell, macrophage and B cell function reportedly correlated with neoantigen-specific CD4+ T cells. Reportedly, melanoma neoantigen-specific CD4+ T cells showed varied differentiation states.

The assay was immunoSEQ multiplex PCR, and TCRdb's table has in-frame clones only and misses some. Found here are roughly 18,000 clones, around four fifths of them singletons; the top ten hold roughly 4.9%. CDR3 length equals 17 residues. J was trimmed by 2 bases and V by 5 bases; bases with no gene match: 14. Germline assignment: CDR1 SGHTA and CDR2 FQGNSA. Sequencing was carried out using cells from a culture (not recorded whether cultured in vitro). This chain connects TRBV7-2 to TRBJ2-7; TRBD1 matches at 8 bases. This receptor was taken from a human donor with melanoma. CDR3 sequence: CASSTRTGTRRPYEQYF. The CDR3 DNA reads TGTGCCAGCAGCACCCGGACAGGGACACGGAGGCCCTACGAGCAGTACTTC.